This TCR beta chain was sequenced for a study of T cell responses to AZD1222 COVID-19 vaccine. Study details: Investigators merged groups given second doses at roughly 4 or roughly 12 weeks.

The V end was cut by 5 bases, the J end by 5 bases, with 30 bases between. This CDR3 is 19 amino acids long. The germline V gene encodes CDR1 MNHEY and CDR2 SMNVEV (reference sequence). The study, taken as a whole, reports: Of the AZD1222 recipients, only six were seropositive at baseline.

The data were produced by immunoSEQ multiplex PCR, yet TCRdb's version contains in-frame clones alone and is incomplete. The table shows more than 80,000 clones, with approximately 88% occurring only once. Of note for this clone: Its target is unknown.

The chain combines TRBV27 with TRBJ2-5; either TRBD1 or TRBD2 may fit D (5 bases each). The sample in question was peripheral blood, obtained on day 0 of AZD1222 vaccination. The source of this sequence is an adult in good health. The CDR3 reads CASSPRSLKPGRSTETQYF. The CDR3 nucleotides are TGTGCCAGCAGTCCCCGATCGCTCAAACCGGGACGGTCAACGGAGACCCAGTACTTC.